The clone carrying this T cell receptor beta chain was seen many times. The record originates from a study of T-cell reconstitution after alpha-beta-depleted transplantation in children. The library targeted TCRbeta and was prepared with unique molecular identifiers. MiXCR, applied by TCRdb to the PCR reads, yields one record per CDR3 protein. The sample consists of hundreds of thousands of distinct CDR3 sequences, about a tenth of them appearing once. V shed 4 bases and J shed 10 bases, with 9 bases lying between them. Per the germline V gene, CDR1 is SGDLS and CDR2 is YYNGEE. CDR3 length equals 11 residues.

This receptor was identified in a human donor who donated a stem cell graft to a child with acute lymphoblastic leukemia. The starting material was PBMCs from the stem cell graft donor, obtained from the stem cell graft. This rearrangement joins TRBV9 to TRBJ2-1; D uncertain. This CDR3 is CASSPRQEQFF. CDR3 bases: TGTGCCAGCAGCCCCCGCCAGGAGCAGTTCTTC. Variable domain in full (rest from reference TRBV9 and TRBJ2-1): DSGVTQTPKHLITATGQRVTLRCSPRSGDLSVYWYQQSLDQGLQFLIQYYNGEERAKGNILERFSAQQFPDLHSELNLSSLELGDSALYFCASSPRQEQFFGPGTRLTVL.